This section outlines one T cell receptor (beta chain) sequence together with its context. Sequencing was performed with immunoSEQ multiplex PCR; in TCRdb, only in-frame clones are kept and a portion is missing. The sample holds 90,000 or so clones, under 95% seen once. This entry comes from a study of T cell changes during pregnancy in multiple sclerosis. The clonotype originates from a female donor in good health, enrolled as a control in a pregnancy study. The sample here was peripheral blood, taken in the first trimester of pregnancy.

CDR3 sequence: CASRQGLGGYTF. The CDR3 DNA sequence: TGTGCCAGTCGACAGGGGCTGGGAGGCTACACCTTC. The chain recombines TRBV6-6 with TRBJ1-2, with 8 bases matching TRBD1. The length of the CDR3 is 12 residues. J lost 8 bases, V lost 9 bases, and 8 bases had no gene match. The germline gives CDR1 MNHNY, CDR2 SVGAGI (reference sequence).